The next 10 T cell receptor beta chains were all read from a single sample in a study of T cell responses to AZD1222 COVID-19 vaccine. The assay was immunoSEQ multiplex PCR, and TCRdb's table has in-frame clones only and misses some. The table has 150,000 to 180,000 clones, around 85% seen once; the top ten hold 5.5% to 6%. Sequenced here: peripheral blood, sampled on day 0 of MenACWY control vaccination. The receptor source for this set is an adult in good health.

The CDR3 protein is CASSPAPTPLHF. In DNA form, the CDR3 reads TGTGCCAGCAGTCCGGCCCCTACACCCCTCCACTTT. The chain uses TRBV12-3 or TRBV12-4 and TRBJ1-6; D not resolved. The CDR3 is made up of 12 amino acids. The V end lost 5 bases, the J end lost 11 bases, and 10 bases lay between the germline ends.

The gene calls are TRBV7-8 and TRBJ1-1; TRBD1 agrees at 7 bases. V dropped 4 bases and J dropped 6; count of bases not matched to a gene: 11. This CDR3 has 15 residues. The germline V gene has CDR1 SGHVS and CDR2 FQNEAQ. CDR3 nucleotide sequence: TGTGCCAGCAGCTCCAAAAACAGGGGTTCCGCTGAAGCTTTCTTT. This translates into CASSSKNRGSAEAFF.

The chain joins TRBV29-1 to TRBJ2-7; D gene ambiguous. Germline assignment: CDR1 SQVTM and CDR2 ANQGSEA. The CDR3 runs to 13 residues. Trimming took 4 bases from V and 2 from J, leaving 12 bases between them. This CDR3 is CSVARSMTYEQYF. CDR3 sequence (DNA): TGCAGCGTTGCCCGATCAATGACCTACGAGCAGTACTTC.

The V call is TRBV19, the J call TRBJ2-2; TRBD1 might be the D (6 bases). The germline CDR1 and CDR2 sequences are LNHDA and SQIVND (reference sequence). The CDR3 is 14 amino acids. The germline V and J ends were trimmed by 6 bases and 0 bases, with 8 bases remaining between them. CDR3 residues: CASRTGTNTGELFF. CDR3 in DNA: TGTGCCAGTAGGACAGGCACGAACACCGGGGAGCTGTTTTTT. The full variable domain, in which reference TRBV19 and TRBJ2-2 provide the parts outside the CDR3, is DGGITQSPKYLFRKEGQNVTLSCEQNLNHDAMYWYRQDPGQGLRLIYYSQIVNDFQKGDIAEGYSVSREKKESFPLTVTSAQKNPTAFYLCASRTGTNTGELFFGEGSRLTVL.

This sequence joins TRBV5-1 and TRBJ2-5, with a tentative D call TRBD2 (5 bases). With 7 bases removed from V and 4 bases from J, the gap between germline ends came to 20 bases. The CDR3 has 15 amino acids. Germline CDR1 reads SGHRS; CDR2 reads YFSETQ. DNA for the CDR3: TGCGCCAGCTGGCCGGGAAGGAACTTGGGAGAGACCCAGTACTTC. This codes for CASWPGRNLGETQYF. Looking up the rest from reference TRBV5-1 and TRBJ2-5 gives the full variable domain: KAGVTQTPRYLIKTRGQQVTLSCSPISGHRSVSWYQQTPGQGLQFLFEYFSETQRNKGNFPGRFSGRQFSNSRSEMNVSTLELGDSALYLCASWPGRNLGETQYFGPGTRLLVL.

The CDR3 bases are TGTGCCAGCAGCCCAAAACTAGCGTTGGACAATGAGCAGTTCTTC. This codes for CASSPKLALDNEQFF. The chain is built from TRBV7-9 and TRBJ2-1, with 7 bases lining up with TRBD2. The germline gives CDR1 SEHNR, CDR2 FQNEAQ (reference sequence). Trimming cost V 5 bases and J 5 bases; bases outside gene matches: 9. The length of the CDR3 is 15 residues.

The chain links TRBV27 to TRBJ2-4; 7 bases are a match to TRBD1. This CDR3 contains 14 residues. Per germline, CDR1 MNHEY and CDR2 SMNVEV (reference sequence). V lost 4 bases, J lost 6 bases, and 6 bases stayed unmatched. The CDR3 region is CASSWDSGSNIQYF. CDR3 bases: TGTGCCAGCAGTTGGGACAGTGGGTCAAACATTCAGTACTTC.

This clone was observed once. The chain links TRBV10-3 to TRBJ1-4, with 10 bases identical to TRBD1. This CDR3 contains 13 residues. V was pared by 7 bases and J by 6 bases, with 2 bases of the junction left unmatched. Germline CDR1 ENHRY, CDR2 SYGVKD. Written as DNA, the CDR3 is TGTGCCATCAAGGACAGGGGGGATGAAAAACTGTTTTTT. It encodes CAIKDRGDEKLFF.

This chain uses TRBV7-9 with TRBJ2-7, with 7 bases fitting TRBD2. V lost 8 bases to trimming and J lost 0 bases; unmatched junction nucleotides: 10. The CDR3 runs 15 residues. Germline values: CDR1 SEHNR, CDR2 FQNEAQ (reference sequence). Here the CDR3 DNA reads TGTGCCAGCCGCGATAGCGGGTCCATCTCCTACGAGCAGTACTTC. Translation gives CASRDSGSISYEQYF.

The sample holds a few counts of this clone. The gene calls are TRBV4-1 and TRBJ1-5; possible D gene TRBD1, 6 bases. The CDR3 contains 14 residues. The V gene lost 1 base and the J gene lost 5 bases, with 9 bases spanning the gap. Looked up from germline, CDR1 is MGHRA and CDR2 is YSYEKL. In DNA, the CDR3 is TGCGCCAGCAGCCAAGGGGCAGGGGATCAGCCCCAGCATTTT. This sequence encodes CASSQGAGDQPQHF.